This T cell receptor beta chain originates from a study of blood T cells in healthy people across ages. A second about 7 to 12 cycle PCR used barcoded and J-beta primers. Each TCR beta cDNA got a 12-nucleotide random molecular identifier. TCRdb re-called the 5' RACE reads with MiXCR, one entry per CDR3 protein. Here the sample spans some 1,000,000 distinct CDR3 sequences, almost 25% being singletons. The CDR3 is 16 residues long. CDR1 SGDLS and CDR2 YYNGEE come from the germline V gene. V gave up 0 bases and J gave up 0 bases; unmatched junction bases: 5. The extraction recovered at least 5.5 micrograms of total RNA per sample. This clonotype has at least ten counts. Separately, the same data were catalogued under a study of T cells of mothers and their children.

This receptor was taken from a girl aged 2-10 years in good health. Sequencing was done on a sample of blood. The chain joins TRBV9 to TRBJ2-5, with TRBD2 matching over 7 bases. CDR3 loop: CASSVAGAGDQETQYF. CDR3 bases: TGTGCCAGCAGCGTAGCTGGGGCGGGGGACCAAGAGACCCAGTACTTC.